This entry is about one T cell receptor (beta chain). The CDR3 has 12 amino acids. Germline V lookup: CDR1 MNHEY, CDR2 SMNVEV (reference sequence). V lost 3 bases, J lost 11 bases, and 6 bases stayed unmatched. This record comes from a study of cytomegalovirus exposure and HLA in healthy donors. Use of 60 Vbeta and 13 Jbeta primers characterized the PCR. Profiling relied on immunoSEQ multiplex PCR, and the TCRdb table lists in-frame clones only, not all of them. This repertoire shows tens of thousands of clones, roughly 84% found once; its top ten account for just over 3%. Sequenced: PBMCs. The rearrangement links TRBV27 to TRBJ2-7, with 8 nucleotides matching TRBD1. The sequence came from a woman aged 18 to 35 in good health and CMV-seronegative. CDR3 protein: CASSFGQGQEYF. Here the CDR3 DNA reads TGTGCCAGCAGTTTCGGTCAGGGACAGGAGTACTTC.